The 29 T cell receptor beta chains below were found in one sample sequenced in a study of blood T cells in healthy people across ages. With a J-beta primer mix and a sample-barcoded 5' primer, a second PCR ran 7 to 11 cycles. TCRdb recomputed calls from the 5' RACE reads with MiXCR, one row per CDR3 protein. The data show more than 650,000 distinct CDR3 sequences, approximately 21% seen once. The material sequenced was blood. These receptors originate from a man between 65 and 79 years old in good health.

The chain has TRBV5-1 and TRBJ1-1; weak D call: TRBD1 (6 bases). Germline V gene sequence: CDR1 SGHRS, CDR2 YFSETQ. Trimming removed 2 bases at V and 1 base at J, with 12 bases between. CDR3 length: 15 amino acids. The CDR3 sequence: CASSFNRGGNTEAFF. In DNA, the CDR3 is TGCGCCAGCAGCTTTAATCGAGGGGGGAACACTGAAGCTTTCTTT.

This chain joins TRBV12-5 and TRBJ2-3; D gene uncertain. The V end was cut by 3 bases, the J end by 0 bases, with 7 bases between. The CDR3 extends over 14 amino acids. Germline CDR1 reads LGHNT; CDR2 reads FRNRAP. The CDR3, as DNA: TGTGCTAGTGGTTTAAGTCTAAGCACAGATACGCAGTATTTT. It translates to CASGLSLSTDTQYF.

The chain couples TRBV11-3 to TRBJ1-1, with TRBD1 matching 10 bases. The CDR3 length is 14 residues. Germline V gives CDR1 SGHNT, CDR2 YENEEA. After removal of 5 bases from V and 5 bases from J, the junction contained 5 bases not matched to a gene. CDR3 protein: CASSKGTGETEAFF. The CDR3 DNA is TGTGCCAGCAGCAAAGGGACAGGGGAGACTGAAGCTTTCTTT.

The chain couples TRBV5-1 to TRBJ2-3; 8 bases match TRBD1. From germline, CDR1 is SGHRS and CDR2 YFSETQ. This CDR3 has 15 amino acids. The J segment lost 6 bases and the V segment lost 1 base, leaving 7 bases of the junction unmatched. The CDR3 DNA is TGCGCCAGCAGCTTGCGGGGCAGGGGGCACGATACGCAGTATTTT. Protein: CASSLRGRGHDTQYF.

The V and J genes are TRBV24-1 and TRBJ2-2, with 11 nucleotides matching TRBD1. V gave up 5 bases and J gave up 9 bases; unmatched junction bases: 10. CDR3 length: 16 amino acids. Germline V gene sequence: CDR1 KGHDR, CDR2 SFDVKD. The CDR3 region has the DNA TGTGCCACCAGTGGGGAGGACAGGGGGCATAGCCGGGAGCTGTTTTTT. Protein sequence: CATSGEDRGHSRELFF.

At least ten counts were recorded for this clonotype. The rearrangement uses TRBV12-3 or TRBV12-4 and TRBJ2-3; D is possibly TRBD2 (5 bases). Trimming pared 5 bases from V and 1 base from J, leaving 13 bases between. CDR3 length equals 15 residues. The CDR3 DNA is TGTGCCAGCAGTAGGTCTGTGGGAGGCACAGATACGCAGTATTTT. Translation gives CASSRSVGGTDTQYF.

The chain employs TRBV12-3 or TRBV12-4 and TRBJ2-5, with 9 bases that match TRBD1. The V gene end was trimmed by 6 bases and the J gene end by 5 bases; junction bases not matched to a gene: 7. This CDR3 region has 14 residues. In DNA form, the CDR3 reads TGTGCCAGCAGGAGGGGACAGGGAGGCGAGACCCAGTACTTC. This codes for CASRRGQGGETQYF.

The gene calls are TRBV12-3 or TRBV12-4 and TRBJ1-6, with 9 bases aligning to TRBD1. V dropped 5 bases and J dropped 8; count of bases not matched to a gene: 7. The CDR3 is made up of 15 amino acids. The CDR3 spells CASSGRTGVYSPLHF. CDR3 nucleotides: TGTGCCAGCAGTGGCCGGACAGGGGTCTATTCACCCCTCCACTTT.

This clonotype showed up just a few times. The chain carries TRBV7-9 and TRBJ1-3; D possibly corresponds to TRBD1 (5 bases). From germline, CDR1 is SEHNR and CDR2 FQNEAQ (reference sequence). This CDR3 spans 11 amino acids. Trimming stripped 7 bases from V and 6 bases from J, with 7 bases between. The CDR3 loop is CASMGQNTIYF. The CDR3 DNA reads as TGTGCCAGCATGGGGCAAAACACCATATATTTT.

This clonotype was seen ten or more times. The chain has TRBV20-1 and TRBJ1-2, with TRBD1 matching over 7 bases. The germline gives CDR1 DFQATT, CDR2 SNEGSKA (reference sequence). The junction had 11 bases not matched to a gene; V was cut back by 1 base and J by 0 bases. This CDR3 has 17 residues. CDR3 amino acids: CSARAQGGRIANYGYTF. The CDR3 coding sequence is TGCAGTGCTAGAGCTCAGGGGGGGCGCATAGCTAACTATGGCTACACCTTC.

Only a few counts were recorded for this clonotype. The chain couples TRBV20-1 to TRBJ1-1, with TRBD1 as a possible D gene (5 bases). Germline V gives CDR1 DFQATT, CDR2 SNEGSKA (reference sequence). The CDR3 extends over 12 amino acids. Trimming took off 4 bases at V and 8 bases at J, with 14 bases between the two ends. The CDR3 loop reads CSAKPRVPEAFF. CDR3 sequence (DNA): TGCAGTGCTAAGCCCAGGGTCCCCGAAGCTTTCTTT.

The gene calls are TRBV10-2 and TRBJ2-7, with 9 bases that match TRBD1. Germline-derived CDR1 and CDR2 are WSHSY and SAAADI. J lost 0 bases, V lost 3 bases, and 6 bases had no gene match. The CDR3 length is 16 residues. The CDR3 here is CASSDPGQGSSYEQYV. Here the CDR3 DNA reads TGCGCCAGCAGTGATCCGGGACAGGGTAGCTCCTACGAGCAGTACGTC.

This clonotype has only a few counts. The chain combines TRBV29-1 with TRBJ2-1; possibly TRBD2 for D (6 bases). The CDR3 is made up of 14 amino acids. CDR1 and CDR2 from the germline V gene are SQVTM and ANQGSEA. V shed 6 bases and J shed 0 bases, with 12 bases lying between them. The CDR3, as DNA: TGCAGCGTGCTACTCGGGAGCTCCTACAATGAGCAGTTCTTC. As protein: CSVLLGSSYNEQFF.

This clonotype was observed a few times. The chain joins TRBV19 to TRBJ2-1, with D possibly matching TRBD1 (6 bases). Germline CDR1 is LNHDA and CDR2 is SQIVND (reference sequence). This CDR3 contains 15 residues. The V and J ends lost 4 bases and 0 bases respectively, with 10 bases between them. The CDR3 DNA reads TGTGCCAGTAGTAAAAGGGGGAGCTCCTACAATGAGCAGTTCTTC. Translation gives CASSKRGSSYNEQFF. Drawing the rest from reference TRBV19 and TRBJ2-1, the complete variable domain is DGGITQSPKYLFRKEGQNVTLSCEQNLNHDAMYWYRQDPGQGLRLIYYSQIVNDFQKGDIAEGYSVSREKKESFPLTVTSAQKNPTAFYLCASSKRGSSYNEQFFGPGTRLTVL.

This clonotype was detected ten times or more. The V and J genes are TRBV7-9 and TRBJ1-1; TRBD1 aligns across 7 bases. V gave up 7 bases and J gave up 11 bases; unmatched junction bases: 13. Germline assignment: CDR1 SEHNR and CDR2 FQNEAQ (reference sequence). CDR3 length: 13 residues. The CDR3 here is CASTSGGGAGAFF. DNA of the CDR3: TGTGCCAGCACCTCAGGGGGGGGGGCTGGGGCTTTCTTT. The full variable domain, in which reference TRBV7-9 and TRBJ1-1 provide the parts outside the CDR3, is DTGVSQNPRHKITKRGQNVTFRCDPISEHNRLYWYRQTLGQGPEFLTYFQNEAQLEKSRLLSDRFSAERPKGSFSTLEIQRTEQGDSAMYLCASTSGGGAGAFFGQGTRLTVV.

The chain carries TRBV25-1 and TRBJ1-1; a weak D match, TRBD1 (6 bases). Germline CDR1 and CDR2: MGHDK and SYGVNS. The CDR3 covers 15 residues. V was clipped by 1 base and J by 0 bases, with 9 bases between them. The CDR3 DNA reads TGTGCCAGCAGTGAATCCCGGGGGCTGAACACTGAAGCTTTCTTT. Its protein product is CASSESRGLNTEAFF.

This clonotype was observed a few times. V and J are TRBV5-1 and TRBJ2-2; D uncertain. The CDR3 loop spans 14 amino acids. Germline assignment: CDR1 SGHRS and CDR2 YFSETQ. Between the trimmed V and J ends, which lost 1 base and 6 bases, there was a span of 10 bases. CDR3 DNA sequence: TGCGCCAGCAGCTTGAGGCAGGATCCCGGGGAGCTGTTTTTT. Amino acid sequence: CASSLRQDPGELFF.

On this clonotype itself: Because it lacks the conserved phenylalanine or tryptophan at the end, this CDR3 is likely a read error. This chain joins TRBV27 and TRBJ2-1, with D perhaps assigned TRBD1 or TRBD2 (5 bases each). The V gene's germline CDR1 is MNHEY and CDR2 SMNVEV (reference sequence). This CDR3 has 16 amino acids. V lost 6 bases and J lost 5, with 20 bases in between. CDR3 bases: TGTGCCAGCAGAGCACTTGCGGGTGGGGACCACAATGAGCAGTTCCTC. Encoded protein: CASRALAGGDHNEQFL.

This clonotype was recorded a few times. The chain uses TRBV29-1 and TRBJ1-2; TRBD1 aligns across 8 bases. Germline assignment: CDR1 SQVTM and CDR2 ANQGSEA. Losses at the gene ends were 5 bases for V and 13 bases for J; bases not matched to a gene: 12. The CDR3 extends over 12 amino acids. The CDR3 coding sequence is TGCAGCGTTTCTAGGACAGGGCCCGACCTCACCTTC. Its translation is CSVSRTGPDLTF.

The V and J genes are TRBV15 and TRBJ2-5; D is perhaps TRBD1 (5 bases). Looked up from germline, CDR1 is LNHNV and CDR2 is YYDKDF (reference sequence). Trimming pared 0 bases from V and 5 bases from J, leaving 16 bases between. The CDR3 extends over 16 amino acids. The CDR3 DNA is TGTGCCACCAGCAGAGATACCACAGGACCCCTGGAGACCCAGTACTTC. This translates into CATSRDTTGPLETQYF.

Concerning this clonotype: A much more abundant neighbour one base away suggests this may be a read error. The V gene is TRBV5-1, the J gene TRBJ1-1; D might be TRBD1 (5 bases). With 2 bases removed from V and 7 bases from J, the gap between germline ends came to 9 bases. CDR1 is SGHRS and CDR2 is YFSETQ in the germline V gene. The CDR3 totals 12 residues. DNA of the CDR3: TGCGCCAGCAGCTTACAGGTGGATGAAGCTTTCTTT. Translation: CASSLQVDEAFF.

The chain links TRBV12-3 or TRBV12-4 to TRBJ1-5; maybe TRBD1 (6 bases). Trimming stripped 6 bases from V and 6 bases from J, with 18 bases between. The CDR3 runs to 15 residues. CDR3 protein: CASSLGGGLGQPQHF. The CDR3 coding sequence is TGTGCCAGCAGCCTAGGTGGGGGGCTTGGTCAGCCCCAGCATTTT.

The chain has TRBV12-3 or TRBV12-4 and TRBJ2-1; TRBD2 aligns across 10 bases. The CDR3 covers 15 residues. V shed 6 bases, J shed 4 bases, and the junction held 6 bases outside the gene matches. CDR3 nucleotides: TGTGCCAGCAGGGTATTAGCGGGGGGTTACAATGAGCAGTTCTTC. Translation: CASRVLAGGYNEQFF.

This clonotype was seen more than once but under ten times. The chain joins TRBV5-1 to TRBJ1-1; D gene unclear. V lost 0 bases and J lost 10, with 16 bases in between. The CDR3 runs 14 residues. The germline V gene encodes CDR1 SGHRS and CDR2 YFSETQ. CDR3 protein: CASSLALLSSGAFF. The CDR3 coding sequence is TGCGCCAGCAGCTTGGCGTTACTCAGCTCTGGAGCTTTCTTT.

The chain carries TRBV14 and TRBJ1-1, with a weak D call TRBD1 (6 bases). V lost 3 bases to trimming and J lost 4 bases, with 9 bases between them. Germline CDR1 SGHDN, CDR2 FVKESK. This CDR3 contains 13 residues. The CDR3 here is CASSHLGATEAFF. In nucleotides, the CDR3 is TGTGCCAGCAGCCATTTGGGGGCCACTGAAGCTTTCTTT.

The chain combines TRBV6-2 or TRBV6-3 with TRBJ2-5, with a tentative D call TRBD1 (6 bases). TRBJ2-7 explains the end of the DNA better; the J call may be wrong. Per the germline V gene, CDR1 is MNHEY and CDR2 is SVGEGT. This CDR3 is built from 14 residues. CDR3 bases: TGTGCCAGCCCGACGGGACACGGGATGTACGAGCAGTACGTC. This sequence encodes CASPTGHGMYEQYV.

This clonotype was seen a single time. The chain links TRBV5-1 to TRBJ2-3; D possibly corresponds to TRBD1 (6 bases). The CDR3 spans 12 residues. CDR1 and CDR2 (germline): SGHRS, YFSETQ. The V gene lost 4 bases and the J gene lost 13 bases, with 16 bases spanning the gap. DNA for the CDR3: TGCGCCAGCAGCCCGATGGACAGTCCGAAGTATTTT. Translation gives CASSPMDSPKYF.

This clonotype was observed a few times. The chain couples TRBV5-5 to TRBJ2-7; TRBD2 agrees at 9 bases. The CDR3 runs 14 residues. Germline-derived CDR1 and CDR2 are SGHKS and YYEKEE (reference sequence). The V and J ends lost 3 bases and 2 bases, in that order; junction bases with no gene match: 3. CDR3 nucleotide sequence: TGTGCCAGCAGCTCGACTAGCGGACCCTACGAGCAGTACTTC. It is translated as CASSSTSGPYEQYF.

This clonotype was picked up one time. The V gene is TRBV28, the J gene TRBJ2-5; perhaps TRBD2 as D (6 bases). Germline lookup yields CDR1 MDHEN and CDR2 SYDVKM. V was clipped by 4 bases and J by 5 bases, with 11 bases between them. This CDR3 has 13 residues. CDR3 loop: CASSSSGAETQYF. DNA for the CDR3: TGTGCCAGCAGTTCCTCGGGAGCGGAGACCCAGTACTTC.